The 20 T cell receptor beta chains given below trace back to one sample, sequenced in a study of blood T cell repertoires in COVID-19 (dated by TCRdb to about 2020). Library creation used the immunoSEQ multiplex PCR assay. Sourced from immuneACCESS, this table was stored by TCRdb with only in-frame sequences that have V and J called. A share of the clones is absent; for the studies checked, an unresolved V gene accounts for under half, and the remainder has no known explanation. Across this sample there are 50,000 or so clones, with around 80% seen only once. Together, the top ten hold around 50% of the sample. What was sequenced was peripheral blood. The origin of the receptors is a man aged 65 to 85 with acute or convalescent COVID-19.

The chain recombines TRBV29-1 with TRBJ2-3; 10 bases match TRBD2. The CDR3 spans 15 residues. Germline loops: CDR1 SQVTM, CDR2 ANQGSEA. Trimming took 4 bases from V and 2 from J; bases not matched to a gene: 6. The CDR3 loop reads CSVAWTSGYTDTQYF. The CDR3 DNA reads TGCAGCGTTGCTTGGACTAGCGGATACACAGATACGCAGTATTTT.

The chain carries TRBV7-2 and TRBJ1-5; D perhaps matches TRBD1 (5 bases). Germline CDR1 reads SGHTA; CDR2 reads FQGNSA. V was shortened by 4 bases and J by 11 bases, with 12 bases between the two germline ends. CDR3 length: 12 residues. The DNA for the CDR3 is TGTGCCAGCAGCTGGCTGACAGCGACCCAGCATTTT. Translated: CASSWLTATQHF.

V and J are TRBV20-1 and TRBJ1-3, with 8 bases lining up with TRBD1. With 3 bases clipped from V and 4 bases from J, the junction kept 5 bases outside the gene matches. The CDR3 is 14 amino acids. CDR1 is DFQATT, CDR2 SNEGSKA, per germline (reference sequence). The CDR3 region is CSASRGQVGNTIYF. CDR3 in DNA: TGCAGTGCTAGTAGGGGACAGGTCGGAAACACCATATATTTT.

The CDR3 sequence: CASSVRGLFGYTF. The DNA of the CDR3 is TGTGCCAGTAGTGTCAGGGGGCTTTTTGGCTACACCTTC. The chain couples TRBV19 to TRBJ1-2; 8 positions match TRBD1. V lost 5 bases to trimming and J lost 7 bases; unmatched junction nucleotides: 6. This CDR3 comprises 13 residues. The germline gives CDR1 LNHDA, CDR2 SQIVND (reference sequence).

The V call is TRBV28, the J call TRBJ1-5; 10 nucleotides agree with TRBD1. The CDR3 has 17 residues. The V gene end was trimmed by 5 bases and the J gene end by 0 bases; junction bases not matched to a gene: 7. CDR1 and CDR2 (germline): MDHEN, SYDVKM. The CDR3 here is CASSRDRGPLSNQPQHF. DNA for the CDR3: TGTGCCAGCAGTAGGGACAGGGGTCCCCTTAGCAATCAGCCCCAGCATTTT.

The V and J genes are TRBV6-1 and TRBJ1-6; D remains unclear. CDR3 size: 16 residues. The V gene's germline CDR1 is MNHNS and CDR2 SASEGT. The V gene lost 1 base and the J gene lost 6 bases, with 13 bases spanning the gap. In DNA, the CDR3 is TGTGCCAGCAGTGAAGGGGCAGTGTCTCTTAATTCACCCCTCCACTTT. Encoded protein: CASSEGAVSLNSPLHF.

This clone showed up just once. The V call is TRBV7-9, the J call TRBJ1-2; no definite D call. With 0 bases removed from V and 11 bases from J, the gap between germline ends came to 10 bases. Germline CDR1 and CDR2: SEHNR and FQNEAQ (reference sequence). The CDR3 has 12 amino acids. CDR3 sequence (DNA): TGTGCCAGCAGCTTAGCGCGGGCCCCGTACACCTTC. Its protein is CASSLARAPYTF.

The V gene is TRBV7-2, the J gene TRBJ2-1; a weak D match, TRBD1 (6 bases). V was cut by 0 bases and J by 10 bases, with 10 bases left in between. From germline, CDR1 is SGHTA and CDR2 FQGNSA. This CDR3 is 13 amino acids long. The CDR3 DNA sequence: TGTGCCAGCAGCTTAGCCCGGGACACCGAGCAGTTCTTC. Translation: CASSLARDTEQFF.

This sequence joins TRBV12-3 or TRBV12-4 and TRBJ2-3; possibly TRBD2 for D (5 bases). V shed 5 bases and J shed 4 bases, with 10 bases lying between them. The CDR3 has 13 amino acids. The CDR3 nucleotides read TGTGCCAGCAGTCCCGGACTGGCAGATACGCAGTATTTT. Protein sequence: CASSPGLADTQYF.

The V gene is TRBV28, the J gene TRBJ2-7, with TRBD2 matching 9 bases. The CDR3 covers 17 residues. The trim removed 8 bases at V and 5 bases at J, leaving 19 bases unmatched. Germline lookup yields CDR1 MDHEN and CDR2 SYDVKM. CDR3 region: CASPPVSLGLAGHEQYF. The CDR3 DNA reads TGTGCCAGCCCCCCAGTCTCGCTGGGGCTAGCGGGACACGAGCAGTACTTC.

The CDR3 sequence is CASRSISVGRAANEQFF. The CDR3 nucleotides are TGTGCCAGTAGGTCGATTAGTGTAGGCAGGGCGGCCAATGAGCAGTTCTTC. This rearrangement joins TRBV19 to TRBJ2-1; D is possibly TRBD1 (5 bases). Deletions cut 6 bases from V and 6 bases from J, with 24 bases between. CDR1 is LNHDA, CDR2 SQIVND, per germline (reference sequence). The CDR3 runs 17 residues.

The chain carries TRBV11-3 and TRBJ2-1; no reliable D call. Trimming removed 0 bases at V and 2 bases at J, with 8 bases between. This CDR3 region has 15 residues. The germline V gene encodes CDR1 SGHNT and CDR2 YENEEA. The CDR3 sequence is CASSLESGPYNEQFF. In DNA form, the CDR3 reads TGTGCCAGCAGCTTAGAGTCAGGCCCCTACAATGAGCAGTTCTTC.

This clone was seen more than once but under ten times. The chain links TRBV29-1 to TRBJ2-7, with 9 bases aligning to TRBD2. CDR1 and CDR2 (germline): SQVTM, ANQGSEA. Trimming at V came to 7 bases and at J to 2 bases, leaving 6 bases not matched to a gene. There are 13 residues in the CDR3. CDR3: CSGLAVVTYEQYF. The CDR3 nucleotides read TGCAGCGGACTAGCGGTGGTTACCTACGAGCAGTACTTC.

The chain recombines TRBV5-1 with TRBJ1-1; 9 bases are a match to TRBD1. CDR3 length: 13 residues. The germline V gene encodes CDR1 SGHRS and CDR2 YFSETQ. Trimming removed 4 bases from V and 3 bases from J; junction bases left unmatched: 1. The CDR3 DNA is TGCGCCAGCAGCCGACAGGGGGACACTGAAGCTTTCTTT. It encodes CASSRQGDTEAFF.

The chain employs TRBV10-3 and TRBJ2-6, with D perhaps TRBD2 (7 bases). Trimming took 2 bases from V and 0 from J, leaving 14 bases between them. CDR1 is ENHRY, CDR2 SYGVKD, per germline. This CDR3 contains 18 residues. CDR3 loop: CAISERGGPLSGANVLTF. The CDR3 DNA follows: TGTGCCATCAGTGAGAGGGGGGGACCCCTCTCTGGGGCCAACGTCCTGACTTTC.

V usage is TRBV2 and J usage is TRBJ1-1; tentative D call: TRBD1 (5 bases). The germline V gene has CDR1 SNHLY and CDR2 FYNNEI. The CDR3 has 13 amino acids. Trimming removed 4 bases from V and 6 bases from J, with 12 bases in between. The CDR3 reads CASSVSRGPEAFF. For the CDR3, the DNA is TGTGCCAGCAGTGTTTCAAGGGGCCCTGAAGCTTTCTTT.

The CDR3 coding sequence is TGTGCCAGCAGCCAAGTGGGAGGGGGAGAGCCCCAGCATTTT. It translates to CASSQVGGGEPQHF. The genes are TRBV3-1 (or the pseudogene TRBV3-2) and TRBJ1-5; D is possibly TRBD1 (6 bases). Germline CDR1 and CDR2: LGHDT and YNNKEL (reference sequence). Trimming left V 1 base short and J 8 bases short, with 12 bases between. The CDR3 spans 14 residues.

This rearrangement joins TRBV4-1 to TRBJ2-7; D unresolved. Trimming took 2 bases from V and 0 from J, leaving 14 bases between them. The CDR3 covers 16 residues. Germline CDR1 MGHRA, CDR2 YSYEKL. CDR3 sequence (DNA): TGCGCCAGCAGCCAACCAGGTCGCGACCTCTCCTACGAGCAGTACTTC. As protein: CASSQPGRDLSYEQYF.

This sequence joins TRBV7-2 and TRBJ2-1, with D possibly being TRBD2 (5 bases). The CDR3 is 14 amino acids. With 1 base removed from V and 4 bases from J, the gap between germline ends came to 8 bases. Looked up from germline, CDR1 is SGHTA and CDR2 is FQGNSA. Here the CDR3 DNA reads TGTGCCAGCAGCTTAGAAGGAGGATACAATGAGCAGTTCTTC. Its protein is CASSLEGGYNEQFF.

The genes are TRBV30 and TRBJ1-2; D not certain. V lost 3 bases and J 2 bases, leaving 10 bases between the germline ends. This CDR3 has 13 residues. Germline CDR1 and CDR2: GTSNPN and SVGIG (reference sequence). The CDR3, as DNA: TGTGCCTGGAGGGCCCGGGGAAACTATGGCTACACCTTC. Protein product: CAWRARGNYGYTF.